The 27 T cell receptor beta chains below come from one sample, sequenced in a study of T cell clusters in autoimmune cytopenias. TRB was amplified from approximately 250 ng of peripheral blood genomic DNA per sample. Multiplex touch-down PCR amplified TRB using TRB-A and TRB-B pools in one tube. From its re-call of the multiplex PCR reads, TCRdb lists each CDR3 protein once, without DNA. Its table records fewer than 7,000 distinct CDR3 sequences. The sample was also reused in another study, on T cell repertoires in aging, cancer and after chemotherapy.

Sequencing input: peripheral blood. The source of these receptors is a human donor in good health.

The J gene is TRBJ2-7, the V gene TRBV27; checking the TCRdb D call of TRBD2 is not possible without DNA. CDR1 and CDR2 from the germline V gene are MNHEY and SMNVEV (reference sequence). This CDR3 spans 14 amino acids. Here the CDR3 reads CASSRSSGSYEQYF.

The V and J genes are TRBV6-1 and TRBJ2-1; the D call from TCRdb, TRBD1, cannot be confirmed without DNA. The germline V gene has CDR1 MNHNS and CDR2 SASEGT. This CDR3 region has 14 residues. This CDR3 reads CASSVYREGNEQFF.

The gene calls are TRBV18 and TRBJ2-7; TCRdb lists TRBD1, though no DNA is available to test this call. Per the germline V gene, CDR1 is KGHSH and CDR2 is LQKENI. This CDR3 comprises 14 residues. The CDR3 is CASSPAGGWSEQYF.

The rearrangement uses TRBV6-6 and TRBJ2-1; TCRdb indicates TRBD1, and absent DNA this call remains unverified. This CDR3 contains 17 residues. The germline V gene encodes CDR1 MNHNY and CDR2 SVGAGI (reference sequence). The CDR3 region is CASRSPPGQGNYNEQFF.

The V gene is TRBV6-2 or TRBV6-3, the J gene TRBJ2-2; absent DNA, TCRdb's TRBD2 call cannot be checked. The CDR3 covers 15 residues. CDR1 and CDR2 from the germline V gene are MNHEY and SVGEGT. CDR3 sequence: CASIPLAGGAGELFF.

Frequency places this clonotype as medium-sized. CDR3 sequence reads: CASSLEQETQYF. This chain connects TRBV13 to TRBJ2-5. Germline CDR1 reads PRHDT; CDR2 reads FYEKMQ (reference sequence). The CDR3 sequence is 12 residues long.

This clonotype is classed as medium-sized by frequency. This rearrangement joins TRBV19 to TRBJ2-7. The V gene's germline CDR1 is LNHDA and CDR2 SQIVND (reference sequence). The CDR3 loop spans 14 amino acids. The CDR3 region is CASSALVQPYEQYF.

The J gene is TRBJ2-1, the V gene TRBV5-4; TCRdb returns TRBD2, unconfirmable since there is no DNA. Germline CDR1 is SGHNT and CDR2 is YYREEE (reference sequence). The CDR3 is 14 residues long. CDR3: CASSQLGPAEEQFF.

V gene TRBV6-6 combines with J gene TRBJ2-7; TCRdb returns TRBD1, unconfirmable since there is no DNA. CDR3 length: 15 amino acids. Germline CDR1 is MNHNY and CDR2 is SVGAGI (reference sequence). The CDR3 loop reads CASSYEGQGFYEQYF.

The V gene is TRBV6-6, the J gene TRBJ1-2; TCRdb selects TRBD1, and the lack of DNA leaves this call unchecked. The CDR3 runs to 15 residues. CDR1 and CDR2 (germline): MNHNY, SVGAGI (reference sequence). CDR3 protein: CASSYDRAGGDGYTF.

The chain couples TRBV15 to TRBJ2-3; TCRdb designates TRBD2, a call that cannot be tested without DNA. This CDR3 contains 16 residues. Looked up from germline, CDR1 is LNHNV and CDR2 is YYDKDF (reference sequence). CDR3 in amino acids: CATSHPRVGSADTQYF.

This clonotype is deemed medium-sized (0.01 to 0.1%) by its frequency. CDR3: CASSKEGNTGELFF. This chain joins TRBV7-9 and TRBJ2-2; no DNA is available, so the TRBD2 call from TCRdb remains unchecked. The germline gives CDR1 SEHNR, CDR2 FQNEAQ (reference sequence). The CDR3 has 14 amino acids.

V usage is TRBV6-6 and J usage is TRBJ2-1; no DNA is available, so the TRBD2 call from TCRdb remains unchecked. The CDR3 is 15 amino acids. CDR1 and CDR2 from the germline V gene are MNHNY and SVGAGI (reference sequence). The CDR3 protein is CASSKLAGLNNEQFF.

V usage is TRBV6-6 and J usage is TRBJ1-2; TCRdb outputs TRBD1, but without DNA this stays unchecked. Germline CDR1 reads MNHNY; CDR2 reads SVGAGI (reference sequence). The CDR3 sequence is 14 residues long. The CDR3 protein is CASSRAGDTYGYTF.

The J gene is TRBJ2-5, the V gene TRBV6-5; TCRdb calls TRBD2, which cannot be checked without DNA. The CDR3 has 17 amino acids. Germline CDR1 MNHEY, CDR2 SVGAGI. The CDR3 loop is CASSEGGLAGAKETQYF.

This chain links TRBV5-6 with TRBJ2-1. CDR3 length: 13 residues. Germline V gene sequence: CDR1 SGHDT, CDR2 YYEEEE. The CDR3 region is CASSQGPFNEQFF.

The genes are TRBV6-2 or TRBV6-3 and TRBJ1-6; TCRdb designates TRBD1, a call that cannot be tested without DNA. The CDR3 contains 14 residues. The germline V gene encodes CDR1 MNHEY and CDR2 SVGEGT. Here the CDR3 reads CASSSPGQTSPLHF.

The genes are TRBV12-3 or TRBV12-4 and TRBJ1-2. The CDR3 runs to 15 residues. This CDR3 is CASSLGRGANYGYTF.

The chain has TRBV6-6 and TRBJ1-6; checking the TCRdb D call of TRBD1 is not possible without DNA. The CDR3 is 16 residues long. Germline assignment: CDR1 MNHNY and CDR2 SVGAGI (reference sequence). CDR3: CASSYDGTGGHSPLHF.

V gene TRBV18 combines with J gene TRBJ2-5. This CDR3 comprises 12 residues. Germline CDR1 is KGHSH and CDR2 is LQKENI. This chain's CDR3 is CASSPVRETQYF.

This sequence joins TRBV5-7 and TRBJ2-7; TCRdb's D call, TRBD1, is unchecked because there is no DNA. TRBV5-7 is marked as an open reading frame, function uncertain. The CDR3 spans 16 residues. The CDR3 region is CASRPGTGGLGYEQYF.

The V and J genes are TRBV5-4 and TRBJ2-3; TCRdb indicates TRBD2, and absent DNA this call remains unverified. Germline loops: CDR1 SGHNT, CDR2 YYREEE (reference sequence). The CDR3 extends over 16 amino acids. The chain's CDR3 is CASSLVSSGSTDTQYF.

J is TRBJ1-3 and V is TRBV12-3 or TRBV12-4; TCRdb reports TRBD1, a call that lacks DNA to check it against. This CDR3 region has 15 residues. The CDR3 protein is CASSETGFFGNTIYF.

The chain combines TRBV15 with TRBJ2-7; TCRdb's D call of TRBD1 is untestable without DNA. CDR1 and CDR2 from the germline V gene are LNHNV and YYDKDF (reference sequence). The CDR3 is 14 amino acids. The CDR3 protein is CATSRDRGTYEQYF.

This chain connects TRBV6-8 to TRBJ2-3; TCRdb designates TRBD2, a call that cannot be tested without DNA. The CDR3 is made up of 14 amino acids. Germline assignment: CDR1 MNHGY and CDR2 SAAAGT. CDR3 sequence: CASSLGLAADTQYF.

V is TRBV19 and J is TRBJ2-2; TCRdb outputs TRBD1, but without DNA this stays unchecked. The germline V gene has CDR1 LNHDA and CDR2 SQIVND (reference sequence). The CDR3 runs 14 residues. The CDR3: CASRKTGYAGELFF.

The chain carries TRBV5-4 and TRBJ2-2; the D call of TRBD1 rests on TCRdb alone, since no DNA is present to check it. Germline lookup yields CDR1 SGHNT and CDR2 YYREEE (reference sequence). CDR3 length: 15 residues. Here the CDR3 reads CASSSGTGYAGELFF.